This entry is about one T cell receptor (beta chain). Its antigen remains unknown. The entry originates in a study of breast tumors, draining lymph nodes, adjacent tissues. The study's findings and limits: Tumor T cell lymph node origin was a supported hypothesis, not proven.

Axillary draining lymph nodes of breast cancer patients supplied the node samples. Via MiXCR, TCRdb re-called the multiplex PCR reads, giving one row per CDR3 protein. The table includes 290,000 or so distinct CDR3 sequences, 30% to 35% detected once. V was trimmed by 8 bases and J by 4 bases, leaving 13 bases between them. CDR1 and CDR2 (germline): KGHDR, SFDVKD. CDR3 size: 14 residues. This sequence was found in a female donor with breast cancer. Some clones in this sample may be carry-over from other donors' samples. The specimen sequenced was axillary lymph node tissue. The J gene is TRBJ1-4, the V gene TRBV24-1, with no clear D. The CDR3 region has the DNA TGTGCCACCATGGCTAGCGGGAGTAATGAAAAACTGTTTTTT. Protein: CATMASGSNEKLFF.